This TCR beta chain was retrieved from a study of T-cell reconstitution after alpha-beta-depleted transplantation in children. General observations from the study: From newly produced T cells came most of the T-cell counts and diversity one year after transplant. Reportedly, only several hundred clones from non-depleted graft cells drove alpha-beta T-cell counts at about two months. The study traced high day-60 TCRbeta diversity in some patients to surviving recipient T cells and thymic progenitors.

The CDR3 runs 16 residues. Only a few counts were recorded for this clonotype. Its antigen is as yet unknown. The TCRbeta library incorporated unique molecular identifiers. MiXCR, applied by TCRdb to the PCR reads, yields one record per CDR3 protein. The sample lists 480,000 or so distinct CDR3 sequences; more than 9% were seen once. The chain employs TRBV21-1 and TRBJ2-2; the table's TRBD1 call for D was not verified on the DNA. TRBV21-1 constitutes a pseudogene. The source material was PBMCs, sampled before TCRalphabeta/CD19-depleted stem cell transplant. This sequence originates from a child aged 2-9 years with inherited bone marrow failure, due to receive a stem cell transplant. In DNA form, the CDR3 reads TGTGCCAGCAGCAAATCCGGGACAGGGAACACCGGGGAGCTGTTTTTT. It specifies CASSKSGTGNTGELFF.